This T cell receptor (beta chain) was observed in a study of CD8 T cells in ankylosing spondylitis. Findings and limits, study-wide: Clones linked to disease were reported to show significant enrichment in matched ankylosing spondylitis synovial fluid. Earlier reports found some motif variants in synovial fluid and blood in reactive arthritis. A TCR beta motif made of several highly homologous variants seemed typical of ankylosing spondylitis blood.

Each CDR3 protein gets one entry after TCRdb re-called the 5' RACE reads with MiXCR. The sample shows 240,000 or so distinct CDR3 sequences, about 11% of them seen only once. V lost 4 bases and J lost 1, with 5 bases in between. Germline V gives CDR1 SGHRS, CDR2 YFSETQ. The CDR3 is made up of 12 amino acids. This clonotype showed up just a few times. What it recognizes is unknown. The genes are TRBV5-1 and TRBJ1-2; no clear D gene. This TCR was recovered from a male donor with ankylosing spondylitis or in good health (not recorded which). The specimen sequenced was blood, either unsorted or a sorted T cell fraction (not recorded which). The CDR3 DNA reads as TGCGCCAGCAGCAGGGATAACTATGGCTACACCTTC. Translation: CASSRDNYGYTF.